These T cell receptor beta chains were read from a single sample in a study of beta chain features in type 1 diabetes. Sequenced by immunoSEQ multiplex PCR; TCRdb stores in-frame clones only, minus some. The sample yields around 400,000 clones, about 14% seen once. The sample consisted of naive CD4+ T cells from blood. These receptors were obtained from a woman under 30 in good health. Each CDR3 is given with its conserved first and last residue.

>13|TRBV29-1|TRBJ2-3
CSVLKPLADTQYF
>16|TRBV7-2|TRBJ2-7
CASSTGPPGSTYEQYF
>14|TRBV29-1|TRBJ2-1
CSGRLAGSYNEQFF
>13|TRBV18|TRBJ2-3
CASSGGSTDTQYF
>16|TRBV9|TRBJ2-1
CASSPRGGRGSNEQFF
>14|TRBV30|TRBJ1-5
CACRTANSNQPQHF
>15|TRBV9|TRBJ2-1
CASSPLGGSYNEQFF
>15|TRBV2|TRBJ2-7
CASTPSDLSPYEQYF
>15|TRBV27|TRBJ2-5
CASSHWRWSQETQYF
>14|TRBV5-1|TRBJ1-2
CASSLGDRVGGYTF
>13|TRBV5-1|TRBJ2-1
CASSVLSGNEQFF
>11|TRBV20-1|TRBJ2-7
CSAIDSYEQYF
>15|TRBV9|TRBJ2-3
CASSVDGKSTDTQYF
>18|TRBV4-2|TRBJ2-1
CASSQATLAGIESDEQFF